This is a list of T cell receptor beta chains from one sample in a study of cytotoxic CD8 clonotypes in ibrutinib-treated CLL. TCRdb's table, derived via immunoSEQ multiplex PCR, lists solely in-frame clones and lacks some. The sample includes approximately 29,000 clones, 62% of them seen just once. This specimen was PBMCs, taken before ibrutinib treatment. These receptors were obtained from a human donor with chronic lymphocytic leukemia. Both conserved end residues are part of each CDR3. Each record gives: J gene, V gene, clone size, D gene, CDR3 DNA, CDR3 protein. A D gene is named only where the DNA matches it firmly. Expanded clones are given a class, and other clones once, few, many or no size at all.

TRBJ2-2	TRBV5-1	.	.	TGCGCCACCCGCCCTATCCACACCGGGGAGCTGTTTTTT	CATRPIHTGELFF
TRBJ1-2	TRBV4-1	few	.	TGCGCCAGCAGCCAAGATATAGGGATAGATGGCTACACCTTC	CASSQDIGIDGYTF
TRBJ2-7	TRBV28	few	.	TGTGCCAGCAGTTCGGGGGCGGTTATGAACGAGCAGTACTTC	CASSSGAVMNEQYF
TRBJ1-2	TRBV5-1	.	.	TGCGCCAGCAGCTTGGGGTCGGCCTCCGGCTACACCTTC	CASSLGSASGYTF
TRBJ2-2	TRBV27	once	.	TGTGCCAGCAGTTTCACATCTAGCGACGGGGGGGAGCTGTTTTTT	CASSFTSSDGGELFF
TRBJ2-3	TRBV29-1	.	.	TGCAGCGTTACCCTTTACGGGGGCACGGCAGATACGCAGTATTTT	CSVTLYGGTADTQYF
TRBJ2-3	TRBV5-5	.	.	TGTGCCAGCAGCTTGCAGGGGAGCACAGATACGCAGTATTTT	CASSLQGSTDTQYF
TRBJ2-5	TRBV6-5	.	.	TGTGCCAGCAGTTATATAGACCAAGAGACCCAGTACTTC	CASSYIDQETQYF
TRBJ2-1	TRBV2	.	.	TGTGCCAGCAAGGGAGAGGCCTACAATGAGCAGTTCTTC	CASKGEAYNEQFF
TRBJ1-4	TRBV5-1	.	TRBD1	TGCGCCAGCAGCGTGGACAGGGGGGAAAAACTGTTTTTT	CASSVDRGEKLFF
TRBJ1-1	TRBV9	.	.	TGTGCCAGCAGCGTAGTTGGGACTGCAGGGGCTGAAGCTTTCTTT	CASSVVGTAGAEAFF
TRBJ2-3	TRBV5-1	once	TRBD2	TGCGCCAGCAGCTCCTCTAGCGGAGAAACAGATACGCAGTATTTT	CASSSSSGETDTQYF
TRBJ1-3	TRBV19	.	.	TGTGCCAGTAGTATAACGTCTGGAAACACCATATATTTT	CASSITSGNTIYF
TRBJ1-1	TRBV5-1	.	.	TGCGCCAGCAGCACAGGGAAGGGCACTGAAGCTTTCTTT	CASSTGKGTEAFF
TRBJ2-2	TRBV19	.	.	TGTGCCAGTAGTATCGGGACCCTTTACACCGGGGAGCTGTTTTTT	CASSIGTLYTGELFF
TRBJ1-2	TRBV6-6	.	TRBD1	TGTGCCAGCAGGTCCCAGGGGGAGGGTGGCTACACCTTC	CASRSQGEGGYTF
TRBJ2-1	TRBV6-1	medium-sized	.	TGTGCCAGCAGTGAGCTCCACCTTGAGCAGTTCTTC	CASSELHLEQFF
TRBJ2-2	TRBV25-1	few	.	TGTGCCAGCAGTGAAAGGGACCGGACGGGGACCGGGGAGCTGTTTTTT	CASSERDRTGTGELFF
TRBJ2-5	TRBV7-9	.	TRBD2	TGTGCCAGCAGCGCAACGGGAGGGTTGGAGACCCAGTACTTC	CASSATGGLETQYF
TRBJ2-7	TRBV7-2	.	.	TGTGCCAGCAGCTTAGGGGTCTCCTCCTACGAGCAGTACTTC	CASSLGVSSYEQYF
TRBJ2-1	TRBV28	few	.	TGTGCCAGCACCGACACCGGGACTGGGTACAATGAGCAGTTCTTC	CASTDTGTGYNEQFF
TRBJ1-2	TRBV11-2	.	TRBD1	TGTGCCAGCAGCATCGGGACAGGGGACGGCTACACCTTC	CASSIGTGDGYTF
TRBJ2-7	TRBV27	.	.	TGTGCCAGCAGTTTCGACAGTTCCTACGAGCAGTACTTC	CASSFDSSYEQYF
TRBJ2-7	TRBV6-5	.	.	TGTGCCTGCCGGACAGTGTACGAGCAGTACTTC	CACRTVYEQYF
TRBJ1-1	TRBV29-1	.	.	TGCAGCGTTAGATCCGTTGCGGAGACTGGTGAAGCTTTCTTT	CSVRSVAETGEAFF
TRBJ1-1	TRBV11-2	.	.	TGTGCCAGCAGCTTTGGGGGCTACACTGAAGCTTTCTTT	CASSFGGYTEAFF
TRBJ1-5	TRBV11-2	once	.	TGTGCCAGCAGCGGTACTTCCGAGGGGCAGCCCCAGCATTTT	CASSGTSEGQPQHF
TRBJ1-4	TRBV7-2	.	.	TGTGCCAGCAGCTTCGCTGAGAATGAAAAACTGTTTTTT	CASSFAENEKLFF
TRBJ2-5	TRBV5-4	.	TRBD2	TGTGCCAGTTCCCTTGGGGGGGATACCCAGTACTTC	CASSLGGDTQYF
TRBJ1-3	TRBV10-1	once	.	TGCGCCAGCAGTGATCCCGACTCTGGAAACACCATATATTTT	CASSDPDSGNTIYF
TRBJ1-1	TRBV7-9	few	.	TGTGCCAGCAGCTTCCCGGGGGGGGCTGCAACTGAAGCTTTCTTT	CASSFPGGAATEAFF
TRBJ1-2	TRBV15	.	.	TGTGCCACCAGCAACGAGAGGACTGGCTATGGCTACACCTTC	CATSNERTGYGYTF
TRBJ2-3	TRBV9	.	TRBD2	TGTGCCAGCAGCGTAGCTTGGCTAGCGGGAGGCCGTACCACAGATACGCAGTATTTT	CASSVAWLAGGRTTDTQYF
TRBJ1-2	TRBV10-3	.	.	TGTGCCATCAGTGAGTCGATTGGTGGTGGCTACACCTTC	CAISESIGGGYTF
TRBJ2-1	TRBV5-1	.	TRBD2	TGCGCCAGCAGCTCGGGGACTAGCGGGACTAATGAGCAGTTCTTC	CASSSGTSGTNEQFF
TRBJ2-3	TRBV4-2	few	.	TGTGCCAGCAGCCCGGACGCCGGAGATACGCAGTATTTT	CASSPDAGDTQYF
TRBJ1-2	TRBV7-9	.	.	TGTGCCAGCAGCTTATTATTGCAGTATGGCTACACCTTC	CASSLLLQYGYTF